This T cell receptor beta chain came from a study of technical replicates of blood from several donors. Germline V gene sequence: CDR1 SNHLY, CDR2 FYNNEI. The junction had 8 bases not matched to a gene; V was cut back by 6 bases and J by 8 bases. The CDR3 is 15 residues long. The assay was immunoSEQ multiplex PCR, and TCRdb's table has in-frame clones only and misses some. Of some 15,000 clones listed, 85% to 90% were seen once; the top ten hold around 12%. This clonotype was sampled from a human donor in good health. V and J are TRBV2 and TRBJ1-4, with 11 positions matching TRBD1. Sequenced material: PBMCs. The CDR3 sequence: CASRIGQGAWEKLFF. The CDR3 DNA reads TGTGCCAGCAGGATAGGACAGGGGGCTTGGGAAAAACTGTTTTTT.